Listed here are 18 T cell receptor beta chains from one sample, sequenced in a study of PD-L1 blockade in urothelial cancer. Assay: immunoSEQ multiplex PCR; the TCRdb copy retains only in-frame clones and omits some. The table records about 29,000 clones, 70% to 90% of them present only once. Sequenced material: PBMCs, taken around atezolizumab (anti-PD-L1) treatment. These receptor sequences come from a man aged 50 or older with urothelial cancer.

The chain carries TRBV6-5 and TRBJ2-7, with a weak D call TRBD2 (6 bases). Germline CDR1 MNHEY, CDR2 SVGAGI. V dropped 2 bases and J dropped 7 bases, with 21 bases sitting between them. The CDR3 consists of 16 residues. This CDR3 is CASSYVGPLGGDEQYF. Written as DNA, the CDR3 is TGTGCCAGCAGTTACGTGGGCCCTCTCGGGGGTGATGAGCAGTACTTC.

A single count supports this clone. The chain joins TRBV5-5 to TRBJ2-7; D is possibly TRBD2 (7 bases). This CDR3 has 14 residues. V lost 0 bases and J 2 bases, leaving 9 bases between the germline ends. The germline V gene encodes CDR1 SGHKS and CDR2 YYEKEE (reference sequence). CDR3: CASSLEGGAYEQYF. The CDR3 DNA reads as TGTGCCAGCAGCTTGGAGGGGGGGGCCTACGAGCAGTACTTC.

J is TRBJ2-1 and V is TRBV4-3, with D perhaps TRBD2 (5 bases). The germline V gene encodes CDR1 LGHNA and CDR2 YSLEER. Between the trimmed V and J ends, which lost 3 bases and 7 bases, there was a span of 19 bases. CDR3 length: 16 amino acids. The CDR3 sequence is CASSHSSGYSANEQFF. DNA of the CDR3: TGCGCCAGCAGCCATTCTTCGGGGTACTCCGCAAATGAGCAGTTCTTC.

V is TRBV27 and J is TRBJ1-3; no clear D. V was clipped by 11 bases and J by 1 base, with 18 bases between them. CDR1 MNHEY and CDR2 SMNVEV come from the germline V gene (reference sequence). The CDR3 has 15 residues. The chain's CDR3 is CAGGPSIRSGNTIYF. For the CDR3, the DNA is TGTGCCGGAGGACCTTCCATAAGGTCTGGAAACACCATATATTTT.

The chain joins TRBV7-3 to TRBJ2-2, with D uncertain. The V gene lost 4 bases and the J gene lost 4 bases, with 10 bases spanning the gap. The CDR3 has 14 amino acids. CDR1 and CDR2 (germline): SGHTA, FQGTGA. This chain's CDR3 is CASSSKTGTGELFF. CDR3 bases: TGTGCCAGCAGCTCAAAAACGGGCACCGGGGAGCTGTTTTTT.

The V gene is TRBV9, the J gene TRBJ2-1; 10 bases line up with TRBD1. CDR3 length: 16 residues. CDR1 SGDLS and CDR2 YYNGEE come from the germline V gene. V shed 4 bases and J 5 bases; nucleotides not matched to a gene: 9. The CDR3, as DNA: TGTGCCAGCAGCTCACCCCGGGACAGGGGTAACAATGAGCAGTTCTTC. Translation gives CASSSPRDRGNNEQFF.

This chain connects TRBV2 to TRBJ2-7, with a possible D match to TRBD1 (6 bases). Germline V gives CDR1 SNHLY, CDR2 FYNNEI. This CDR3 has 13 amino acids. Trimming stripped 7 bases from V and 3 bases from J, with 13 bases between. The CDR3 here is CASTQEDSYEQYF. The DNA of the CDR3 is TGTGCCAGCACCCAAGAGGACAGCTACGAGCAGTACTTC.

This chain joins TRBV19 and TRBJ1-5; 9 bases fit TRBD1. The CDR3 runs 15 residues. With 7 bases clipped from V and 5 bases from J, the junction kept 9 bases outside the gene matches. Germline V gives CDR1 LNHDA, CDR2 SQIVND (reference sequence). The CDR3 coding sequence is TGTGCCAGTAAACCGGGACAGGGATCTTATCAGCCCCAGCATTTT. It specifies CASKPGQGSYQPQHF.

The CDR3 loop is CASSGGGGNNEQFF. The CDR3 nucleotides are TGTGCCAGCAGCGGAGGGGGGGGGAACAATGAGCAGTTCTTC. The chain is built from TRBV9 and TRBJ2-1; tentative D call: TRBD2 (7 bases). CDR3 length: 14 amino acids. The germline CDR1 and CDR2 sequences are SGDLS and YYNGEE. Trimming pared 3 bases from V and 5 bases from J, leaving 12 bases between.

In its sample, this clone was seen a few times. This chain links TRBV7-9 with TRBJ2-7; D gene unclear. CDR3 length: 13 amino acids. V gave up 4 bases and J gave up 3 bases, with 10 bases separating them. Germline CDR1 and CDR2: SEHNR and FQNEAQ (reference sequence). The CDR3 DNA is TGTGCCAGCAGCTCTTCCCCCTACTACGAGCAGTACTTC. It specifies CASSSSPYYEQYF.

The rearrangement uses TRBV7-9 and TRBJ1-2; D possibly corresponds to TRBD1 (6 bases). The ends were cut back, 5 bases at V and 4 bases at J, with 17 bases in the middle. The CDR3 runs to 15 residues. Germline-derived CDR1 and CDR2 are SEHNR and FQNEAQ (reference sequence). CDR3 residues: CASSGGGAGIYGYTF. CDR3 nucleotides: TGTGCCAGCAGCGGAGGGGGGGCAGGGATCTATGGCTACACCTTC.

The gene calls are TRBV14 and TRBJ2-3; D unresolved. This CDR3 comprises 15 residues. Trimming removed 4 bases at V and 6 bases at J, with 17 bases between. Germline V gene sequence: CDR1 SGHDN, CDR2 FVKESK. Here the CDR3 reads CASSLIMGPRDTQYF. CDR3 in DNA: TGTGCCAGCAGCCTCATCATGGGCCCCCGGGATACGCAGTATTTT.

The chain joins TRBV2 to TRBJ2-2, with TRBD2 matching 10 bases. V gave up 6 bases and J gave up 11 bases; unmatched junction bases: 6. Germline V gives CDR1 SNHLY, CDR2 FYNNEI. The CDR3 length is 13 residues. The CDR3 protein is CASSQRGGGELFF. The CDR3 DNA is TGTGCCAGCAGCCAGCGGGGGGGCGGTGAGCTGTTTTTT. The full variable domain, completed using reference TRBV2 and TRBJ2-2, is EPEVTQTPSHQVTQMGQEVILRCVPISNHLYFYWYRQILGQKVEFLVSFYNNEISEKSEIFDDQFSVERPDGSNFTLKIRSTKLEDSAMYFCASSQRGGGELFFGEGSRLTVL.

The chain carries TRBV27 and TRBJ2-1, with TRBD2 identical over 7 bases. CDR1 is MNHEY and CDR2 is SMNVEV in the germline V gene (reference sequence). The CDR3 is 15 residues long. V was clipped by 6 bases and J by 9 bases; unmatched bases: 14. CDR3 protein: CASSLTGGAQVEQFF. The CDR3 DNA is TGTGCCAGCAGCCTTACGGGGGGTGCCCAGGTTGAGCAGTTCTTC.

V usage is TRBV5-1 and J usage is TRBJ2-5; D might be TRBD2 (6 bases). In germline, CDR1 is SGHRS, CDR2 YFSETQ. CDR3 size: 15 residues. Between the trimmed V and J ends, which lost 0 bases and 2 bases, there was a span of 11 bases. The CDR3: CASSLVSGEQETQYF. Written as DNA, the CDR3 is TGCGCCAGCAGCTTGGTGTCGGGGGAACAAGAGACCCAGTACTTC. Together with reference TRBV5-1 and TRBJ2-5, the CDR3 gives the full variable domain: KAGVTQTPRYLIKTRGQQVTLSCSPISGHRSVSWYQQTPGQGLQFLFEYFSETQRNKGNFPGRFSGRQFSNSRSEMNVSTLELGDSALYLCASSLVSGEQETQYFGPGTRLLVL.

This clone was detected once. The chain employs TRBV10-3 and TRBJ1-1, with a possible D match to TRBD1 (5 bases). Trimming took off 3 bases at V and 4 bases at J, with 6 bases between the two ends. Germline V gene data show CDR1 as ENHRY and CDR2 as SYGVKD. CDR3 length: 12 residues. CDR3 in amino acids: CAISDRATEAFF. The CDR3 DNA is TGTGCCATCAGTGACAGGGCCACTGAAGCTTTCTTT.

The table lists this clone with a few counts. V and J are TRBV7-9 and TRBJ2-7; D is undetermined. This CDR3 has 15 amino acids. The V end was cut by 1 base, the J end by 2 bases, with 12 bases between. Germline V CDR1 and CDR2: SEHNR, FQNEAQ (reference sequence). The CDR3 spells CASSLVGQSTYEQYF. The CDR3 DNA follows: TGTGCCAGCAGCTTAGTTGGGCAGTCTACCTACGAGCAGTACTTC.

The chain uses TRBV19 and TRBJ2-6; no clear D. The CDR3 contains 15 residues. Germline-derived CDR1 and CDR2 are LNHDA and SQIVND (reference sequence). V lost 2 bases and J lost 0, with 5 bases in between. The CDR3 sequence is CASSIQFSGANVLTF. The CDR3 coding sequence is TGTGCCAGTAGTATACAGTTCTCTGGGGCCAACGTCCTGACTTTC.